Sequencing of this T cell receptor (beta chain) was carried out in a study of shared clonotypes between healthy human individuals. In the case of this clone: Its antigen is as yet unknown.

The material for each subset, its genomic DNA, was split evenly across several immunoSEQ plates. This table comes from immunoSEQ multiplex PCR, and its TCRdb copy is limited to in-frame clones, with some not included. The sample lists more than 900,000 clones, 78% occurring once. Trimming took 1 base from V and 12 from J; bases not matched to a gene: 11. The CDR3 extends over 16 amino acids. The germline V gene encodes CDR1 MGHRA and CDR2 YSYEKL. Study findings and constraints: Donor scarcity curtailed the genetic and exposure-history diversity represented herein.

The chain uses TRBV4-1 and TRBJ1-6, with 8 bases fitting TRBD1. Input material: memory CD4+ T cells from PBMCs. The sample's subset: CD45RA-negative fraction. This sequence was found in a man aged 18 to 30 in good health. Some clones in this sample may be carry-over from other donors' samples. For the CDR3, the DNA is TGCGCCAGCAGCCAAGGACAAACAGGGGGGATTTTACCCCTCCACTTT. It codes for CASSQGQTGGILPLHF.